This passage covers 6 T cell receptor beta chains from one sample sequenced in a study of CD4 and CD8 cells across lung adenocarcinoma regions (dated by TCRdb to the late 2010s). The receptor library was made with PCR. Sequenced on a HiSeq X Ten. Using fastp trimming at Q25 and MiXCR clonotype assembly, TCRdb reanalyzed the public sequencing data and kept in-frame beta chains. Identical CDR3 protein sequences are pooled into one entry, listed with their most common genes and DNA. A total of about 7,500 distinct CDR3 sequences appear in this sample, roughly 53% of them only once. Approximately 97% of the sample rests with the top ten. The sequenced material came from CD8+ T cells from the center of a lung tumor. In the paper's terms, the cell subset or site label means: tumor center region. These receptors came from a male donor with lung adenocarcinoma. The CD4 and CD8 labels of this study may be unreliable.

The chain couples TRBV6-1 to TRBJ2-1; D gene uncertain. The CDR3 consists of 15 residues. Germline CDR1 is MNHNS and CDR2 is SASEGT. The V end lost 6 bases, the J end lost 0 bases, and 12 bases lay between the germline ends. CDR3 sequence (DNA): TGTGCCAGCAGGCCCGACTCGAGCTCCTACAATGAGCAGTTCTTC. It specifies CASRPDSSSYNEQFF.

The rearrangement uses TRBV10-1 and TRBJ2-5; no reliable D call. The tail of the sequence fits TRBJ2-7 better, so the J call may be wrong. The CDR3 contains 13 residues. Looked up from germline, CDR1 is WNHNN and CDR2 is SYGVQD (reference sequence). The CDR3 coding sequence is TGCGCCAGCAGTGAAGGTGGGGACTACGAGCAGTACTTC. Encoded protein: CASSEGGDYEQYF.

The chain joins TRBV6-5 to TRBJ2-4; 12 bases map to TRBD1. The V gene end was trimmed by 0 bases and the J gene end by 13 bases; junction bases not matched to a gene: 10. The length of the CDR3 is 16 residues. Per the germline V gene, CDR1 is MNHEY and CDR2 is SVGAGI. CDR3 nucleotides: TGTGCCAGCAGTTACTCGTCCGGGACAGGGGGCAATGAGCAGTACTTC. Protein: CASSYSSGTGGNEQYF.

The J gene is TRBJ2-1, the V gene TRBV11-3; D call uncertain. Trimming shortened V by 1 base and J by 6 bases, and 7 bases separated the two germline ends. In germline, CDR1 is SGHNT, CDR2 YENEEA. CDR3 length: 13 residues. This CDR3 reads CASSLGVGNEQFF. The CDR3, as DNA: TGTGCCAGCAGCTTAGGAGTAGGCAATGAGCAGTTCTTC.

This clonotype was counted between two and nine times. This rearrangement joins TRBV6-1 to TRBJ2-1, with TRBD2 as a possible D gene (5 bases). The better agreement between TRBJ2-5 and the DNA end casts doubt on the J call. Germline V gene sequence: CDR1 MNHNS, CDR2 SASEGT. The CDR3 runs 13 residues. The DNA for the CDR3 is TGTGCCAGCATAAGAGCGGCTCAAGAGACCCAGTACTTC. As protein: CASIRAAQETQYF.

This clonotype was counted a few times. V gene TRBV29-1 combines with J gene TRBJ2-1; TRBD2 is a possible D gene (6 bases). The V gene's germline CDR1 is SQVTM and CDR2 ANQGSEA. CDR3 length: 16 residues. Trimming took 4 bases from V and 1 from J, leaving 17 bases between them. The CDR3 protein is CSVVGGMSGSYNEQFF. In nucleotides, the CDR3 is TGCAGCGTTGTCGGCGGGATGTCCGGTTCCTACAATGAGCAGTTCTTC.